This TCR beta chain was obtained from a study of T-cell memory formation after mild COVID-19. TCRdb re-analysed the 5' RACE reads in MiXCR, keeping a single row per CDR3 protein. The profile shows 350,000 or so distinct CDR3 sequences, 10% to 15% of them singletons. The CDR3 covers 16 residues. Germline values: CDR1 ENHRY, CDR2 SYGVKD. V was clipped by 0 bases and J by 4 bases; unmatched bases: 8. Sequences were obtained from PBMCs or a T cell subset sorted from them (not recorded which). The gene calls are TRBV10-3 and TRBJ1-2; 7 positions agree with TRBD1. The sequence was collected from a man younger than 35 who had mild COVID-19 (a few samples of this study predate the infection). Cell type and time point are not known. CDR3 sequence reads: CAISESIGGRVYGYTF. CDR3 bases: TGTGCCATCAGTGAGTCGATAGGGGGCCGCGTCTATGGCTACACCTTC.